These T cell receptor beta chains were read from a single sample in a study of graft-versus-host responses after intestinal transplantation. Measured with immunoSEQ multiplex PCR; TCRdb has only the in-frame clones, and not every one. The sample contains about 19,000 clones, roughly 78% of which appear only once. Material: ileum tissue, obtained approximately three weeks after intestinal transplant. The receptors derive from a human patient who received an intestinal transplant, so some T cells may come from the graft donor. The CDR3 runs from the conserved cysteine through the conserved F or W. The order of the fields is clone size, D gene, V gene, J gene, CDR3 protein, CDR3 DNA. A D gene is named only where the DNA matches it firmly. Clone size is given for some rows only: seen once, a few or many times, or a class if the clone is expanded.

clone_size: once
d_call: TRBD2
v_call: TRBV10-2
j_call: TRBJ2-5
cdr3_aa: CASRPGGQETQYF
cdr3_nt: TGCGCCAGCAGGCCGGGAGGTCAGGAGACCCAGTACTTC

clone_size: NA
d_call: TRBD1
v_call: TRBV19
j_call: TRBJ2-5
cdr3_aa: CASSAGQGWETQYF
cdr3_nt: TGTGCCAGTAGTGCCGGACAGGGGTGGGAGACCCAGTACTTC

clone_size: NA
d_call: NA
v_call: TRBV4-1
j_call: TRBJ2-1
cdr3_aa: CASSQVPGDHEQFF
cdr3_nt: TGCGCCAGCAGCCAAGTACCAGGTGACCATGAGCAGTTCTTC

clone_size: few
d_call: NA
v_call: TRBV6-4
j_call: TRBJ2-2
cdr3_aa: CASSDGRATGELFF
cdr3_nt: TGTGCCAGCAGTGACGGCAGGGCCACCGGGGAGCTGTTTTTT

clone_size: NA
d_call: NA
v_call: TRBV7-2
j_call: TRBJ1-2
cdr3_aa: CASRAGINYGYTF
cdr3_nt: TGTGCCAGCAGGGCAGGGATTAACTATGGCTACACCTTC

clone_size: NA
d_call: NA
v_call: TRBV7-4
j_call: TRBJ1-2
cdr3_aa: CASSLETVYCGYTF
cdr3_nt: TGTGCCAGCAGCTTAGAAACAGTCTACTGTGGCTACACCTTC

clone_size: NA
d_call: NA
v_call: TRBV5-6
j_call: TRBJ2-4
cdr3_aa: CASSRTQGAKNIQYF
cdr3_nt: TGTGCCAGCAGCCGCACCCAGGGGGCCAAAAACATTCAGTACTTC

clone_size: NA
d_call: NA
v_call: TRBV6-5
j_call: TRBJ1-4
cdr3_aa: CASKGPGEKLFF
cdr3_nt: TGTGCCAGCAAGGGGCCGGGTGAAAAACTGTTTTTT

clone_size: NA
d_call: NA
v_call: TRBV7-9
j_call: TRBJ1-5
cdr3_aa: CASSAETENQPQHF
cdr3_nt: TGTGCCAGCAGCGCAGAGACAGAAAATCAGCCCCAGCATTTT

clone_size: NA
d_call: TRBD1
v_call: TRBV7-9
j_call: TRBJ2-3
cdr3_aa: CASSLALVGGIDTQYF
cdr3_nt: TGTGCCAGCAGCTTAGCGCTGGTAGGGGGCATAGATACGCAGTATTTT

clone_size: NA
d_call: NA
v_call: TRBV19
j_call: TRBJ2-7
cdr3_aa: CASSIGTGYEQYF
cdr3_nt: TGTGCCAGTAGTATAGGTACGGGCTACGAGCAGTACTTC

clone_size: NA
d_call: TRBD1
v_call: TRBV6-1
j_call: TRBJ2-7
cdr3_aa: CASSDTGEGDEQYF
cdr3_nt: TGTGCCAGCAGTGATACAGGGGAAGGGGACGAGCAGTACTTC

clone_size: NA
d_call: TRBD1
v_call: TRBV29-1
j_call: TRBJ1-1
cdr3_aa: CSVRTGYTRNTEAFF
cdr3_nt: TGCAGCGTTCGGACAGGGTATACGAGGAACACTGAAGCTTTCTTT

clone_size: NA
d_call: TRBD2
v_call: TRBV7-6
j_call: TRBJ2-2
cdr3_aa: CASSLIPGGQTTGELFF
cdr3_nt: TGTGCCAGCAGCTTAATACCGGGGGGGCAAACAACCGGGGAGCTGTTTTTT

clone_size: few
d_call: NA
v_call: TRBV27
j_call: TRBJ2-7
cdr3_aa: CATAGPPYEQYF
cdr3_nt: TGTGCCACCGCGGGACCCCCCTACGAGCAGTACTTC

clone_size: NA
d_call: TRBD2
v_call: TRBV6-5
j_call: TRBJ2-1
cdr3_aa: CASSMGLALHNGQFF
cdr3_nt: TGTGCCAGCAGTATGGGACTAGCATTACACAATGGGCAGTTCTTC

clone_size: NA
d_call: TRBD2
v_call: TRBV7-9
j_call: TRBJ2-5
cdr3_aa: CASSLGGGGRFQETQYF
cdr3_nt: TGTGCCAGCAGCTTAGGGGGAGGCGGGAGGTTTCAAGAGACCCAGTACTTC

clone_size: once
d_call: NA
v_call: TRBV28
j_call: TRBJ1-5
cdr3_aa: CASTIREGSSNQPQHF
cdr3_nt: TGTGCCAGCACTATTAGGGAGGGCTCGAGCAATCAGCCCCAGCATTTT

clone_size: NA
d_call: TRBD1
v_call: TRBV4-1
j_call: TRBJ1-3
cdr3_aa: CASSPQGPGNTIYF
cdr3_nt: TGCGCCAGCAGCCCACAGGGGCCTGGAAACACCATATATTTT

clone_size: few
d_call: NA
v_call: TRBV7-9
j_call: TRBJ2-1
cdr3_aa: CASSLVYLSSYNEQFF
cdr3_nt: TGTGCCAGCAGCTTAGTCTATCTGAGCTCCTACAATGAGCAGTTCTTC

clone_size: once
d_call: TRBD1
v_call: TRBV5-8
j_call: TRBJ2-7
cdr3_aa: CASSFRFRDRVFYEQYF
cdr3_nt: TGTGCCAGCAGCTTTCGGTTTCGGGACAGGGTATTTTACGAGCAGTACTTC

clone_size: few
d_call: TRBD1
v_call: TRBV29-1
j_call: TRBJ2-7
cdr3_aa: CSVEGPGQGAYEQYF
cdr3_nt: TGCAGCGTTGAAGGGCCGGGACAGGGGGCTTACGAGCAGTACTTC

clone_size: NA
d_call: TRBD1
v_call: TRBV5-1
j_call: TRBJ1-5
cdr3_aa: CASSLAPTGGYSNQPQHF
cdr3_nt: TGCGCCAGCAGCTTGGCCCCAACAGGGGGCTATAGCAATCAGCCCCAGCATTTT

clone_size: NA
d_call: TRBD1
v_call: TRBV4-2
j_call: TRBJ1-4
cdr3_aa: CASSQDSPPRQGGDQLFF
cdr3_nt: TGTGCCAGCAGCCAAGATTCCCCCCCGCGACAGGGTGGAGATCAACTGTTTTTT

clone_size: once
d_call: NA
v_call: TRBV4-3
j_call: TRBJ1-1
cdr3_aa: CASSQVGEGNTEAFF
cdr3_nt: TGCGCCAGCAGCCAAGTAGGGGAGGGCAACACTGAAGCTTTCTTT

clone_size: few
d_call: NA
v_call: TRBV27
j_call: TRBJ1-6
cdr3_aa: CASRRGAVKFNSPLHF
cdr3_nt: TGTGCCAGCCGCCGCGGGGCGGTCAAGTTTAATTCACCCCTCCACTTT

clone_size: NA
d_call: NA
v_call: TRBV4-3
j_call: TRBJ1-2
cdr3_aa: CASSQDPRPQGNGYTF
cdr3_nt: TGCGCCAGCAGCCAAGACCCCAGGCCTCAGGGGAATGGCTACACCTTC

clone_size: few
d_call: TRBD2
v_call: TRBV5-1
j_call: TRBJ2-7
cdr3_aa: CASSLSGSSYEQYF
cdr3_nt: TGCGCCAGCAGCTTGAGCGGGAGCTCCTACGAGCAGTACTTC